The clone carrying this T cell receptor (beta chain) was observed a handful of times. The antigen is not known. Patients in the study, people with chemo-refractory metastatic non-small-cell lung cancer, received focal radiation plus ipilimumab CTLA-4 blockade. The data derive from a study of radiotherapy plus CTLA-4 blockade in lung cancer. Study-wide context: Overall, approximately 18% of patients showed an objective response, while 31% attained disease control.

From germline, CDR1 is LNHDA and CDR2 SQIVND (reference sequence). V was trimmed by 0 bases and J by 10 bases, leaving 13 bases between them. This CDR3 has 14 amino acids. Study-level results: Radiotherapy with ipilimumab was followed by blood expansion of tumor-derived clones. Alongside interferon-beta, early blood T cell clone dynamics were reportedly the best predictor of response.

Profiling relied on immunoSEQ multiplex PCR, and the TCRdb table lists in-frame clones only, not all of them. The sample includes about 88,000 clones, approximately 79% of them seen just once. Material: peripheral blood, obtained from a patient treated with radiotherapy plus ipilimumab. The clonotype was recovered from a human donor with non-small cell lung cancer that progressed on radiotherapy plus ipilimumab. The chain has TRBV19 and TRBJ2-1; no clear D. CDR3 residues: CASSIDHQVREQFF. The DNA for the CDR3 is TGTGCCAGTAGTATAGATCACCAGGTTAGGGAGCAGTTCTTC.